Presented here are 5 T cell receptor beta chains from one specimen sequenced in a study of PD-1 blockade in classical Hodgkin lymphoma. Each patient's relapse followed autologous stem cell transplantation, and brentuximab vedotin exposure varied. The assay was immunoSEQ multiplex PCR, and TCRdb's table has in-frame clones only and misses some. The table lists some 60,000 clones, 90% of them singletons. The sequencing here drew on peripheral blood mononuclear cells (PBMCs), taken at baseline. Every receptor here comes from a human donor with classical Hodgkin lymphoma.

In nucleotides, the CDR3 is TGTGCCAGCAGCTTAGGGTCCAATGAGCAGTTCTTC. Translating gives CASSLGSNEQFF. The chain carries TRBV7-9 and TRBJ2-1; no clear D gene. V was shortened by 1 base and J by 6 bases, with 4 bases between the two germline ends. The CDR3 is 12 residues long. CDR1 and CDR2 from the germline V gene are SEHNR and FQNEAQ (reference sequence).

The rearrangement joins TRBV2 to TRBJ1-3, with a tentative D call TRBD1 (5 bases). The germline CDR1 and CDR2 sequences are SNHLY and FYNNEI. The ends were cut back, 0 bases at V and 4 bases at J, with 10 bases in the middle. The CDR3 has 15 amino acids. The CDR3 sequence is CASSEAGTVGNTIYF. The CDR3 nucleotides are TGTGCCAGCAGTGAAGCCGGGACGGTGGGAAACACCATATATTTT.

The genes are TRBV6-6 and TRBJ1-3; D is possibly TRBD1 (5 bases). Looked up from germline, CDR1 is MNHNY and CDR2 is SVGAGI (reference sequence). The CDR3 covers 13 residues. The ends were cut back, 2 bases at V and 6 bases at J, with 8 bases in the middle. The chain's CDR3 is CASSYPGQNTIYF. The DNA for the CDR3 is TGTGCCAGCAGTTACCCAGGGCAAAACACCATATATTTT.

The chain joins TRBV18 to TRBJ1-1; 9 nucleotides align to TRBD1. Looked up from germline, CDR1 is KGHSH and CDR2 is LQKENI. The CDR3 sequence is 14 residues long. With V trimmed by 0 bases and J by 10 bases, 6 bases remained unmatched. The CDR3 DNA sequence: TGTGCCAGCTCACCACCGGGACAGGGCGGTGGAGCTTTCTTT. This encodes CASSPPGQGGGAFF. Using reference TRBV18 and TRBJ1-1 for the parts outside the CDR3, the full variable domain is NAGVMQNPRHLVRRRGQEARLRCSPMKGHSHVYWYRQLPEEGLKFMVYLQKENIIDESGMPKERFSAEFPKEGPSILRIQQVVRGDSAAYFCASSPPGQGGGAFFGQGTRLTVV.

This chain links TRBV7-9 with TRBJ2-7, with 9 bases fitting TRBD2. The V and J ends lost 3 bases and 0 bases, in that order; junction bases with no gene match: 9. The CDR3 runs to 17 residues. CDR1 is SEHNR and CDR2 is FQNEAQ in the germline V gene (reference sequence). This CDR3 reads CASSFRREGPYSYEQYF. Here the CDR3 DNA reads TGTGCCAGCAGCTTTCGGCGGGAGGGCCCCTACTCCTACGAGCAGTACTTC.